This entry lists 29 T cell receptor beta chains sequenced from one sample in a study of Graves' ophthalmopathy and Graves' hyperthyroidism. TCR beta CDR3 regions were amplified from RNA transcripts. Second-round multiplex PCR followed a first-round RT-PCR using HTBI primers. One entry per CDR3 protein, called by TCRdb with MiXCR from the multiplex PCR reads. The sample contains some 1.1 million distinct CDR3 sequences, around a third of which appear only once. Sequencing used peripheral blood or thyroid tissue (not recorded which). The receptor source for this set is an adult man with Graves' hyperthyroidism.

The rearrangement links TRBV25-1 to TRBJ1-6; a possible D gene is TRBD1 (5 bases). V was shortened by 4 bases and J by 11 bases, with 27 bases between the two germline ends. The CDR3 is 18 residues long. Per germline, CDR1 MGHDK and CDR2 SYGVNS. This CDR3 is CASSAREIAGVTGTPLHF. The CDR3 DNA is TGTGCCAGCAGTGCTAGAGAAATAGCGGGTGTAACAGGAACACCCCTCCACTTT.

A few counts support this clonotype. The J gene is TRBJ1-2, the V gene TRBV9, with TRBD1 as a possible D gene (6 bases). The V and J ends lost 8 bases and 7 bases respectively, with 18 bases between them. The CDR3 loop spans 13 amino acids. Looked up from germline, CDR1 is SGDLS and CDR2 is YYNGEE. The CDR3 here is CASSFRGYGGYTF. The CDR3 DNA follows: TGTGCCAGTTCCTTCAGGGGATATGGTGGCTACACCTTC.

This clonotype appeared many times. This CDR3 is CSVEVAGGSYEQYF. CDR3 DNA: TGCAGCGTTGAAGTGGCGGGAGGATCCTACGAGCAGTACTTC. The chain has TRBV29-1 and TRBJ2-7, with TRBD2 matching 8 bases. V lost 1 base, J lost 1 base, and 3 bases stayed unmatched. CDR1 and CDR2 from the germline V gene are SQVTM and ANQGSEA. The CDR3 consists of 14 residues.

As concerns this clonotype: This may arise from a read error, as a much more abundant clone is one base away. This rearrangement joins TRBV10-3 to TRBJ2-5; D unresolved. This CDR3 is built from 15 residues. Germline lookup yields CDR1 ENHRY and CDR2 SYGVKD. Trimming removed 0 bases from V and 0 bases from J, with 8 bases in between. The CDR3 protein is CAISESATDQETQYF. Here the CDR3 DNA reads TGTGCCATCAGTGAGTCAGCTACAGACCAAGAGACCCAGTACTTC.

Only a few counts were recorded for this clonotype. The rearrangement uses TRBV12-3 or TRBV12-4 and TRBJ1-5, with D tentatively TRBD1 (5 bases). The CDR3 spans 18 residues. The V and J ends lost 1 base and 6 bases respectively, with 22 bases between them. CDR3 coding DNA: TGTGCCAGCAGTTTAGACCCCCCGGGACTCGTAATGACTCAGCCCCAGCATTTT. It specifies CASSLDPPGLVMTQPQHF.

This clonotype occurred a few times. The V call is TRBV29-1, the J call TRBJ2-2; 8 bases are a match to TRBD2. This CDR3 has 15 amino acids. Germline V lookup: CDR1 SQVTM, CDR2 ANQGSEA. The trim removed 3 bases at V and 0 bases at J, leaving 3 bases unmatched. The CDR3 DNA is TGCAGCGTTGACACTAGCGGACCGAACACCGGGGAGCTGTTTTTT. It specifies CSVDTSGPNTGELFF.

This sequence joins TRBV20-1 and TRBJ1-6; D might be TRBD1 (5 bases). CDR3 length: 12 amino acids. With 3 bases removed from V and 10 bases from J, the gap between germline ends came to 10 bases. Germline V gene lookup returns CDR1 DFQATT and CDR2 SNEGSKA (reference sequence). DNA for the CDR3: TGCAGTGCTAGGGGCAGGGAATCACCCCTCCACTTT. Translation gives CSARGRESPLHF.

This clonotype appeared many times. The rearrangement links TRBV4-3 to TRBJ1-1; D is undetermined. V gave up 1 base and J gave up 1 base, with 13 bases separating them. The CDR3 is made up of 16 amino acids. Germline V CDR1 and CDR2: LGHNA, YSLEER. The CDR3 sequence: CASSQVGGPTNTEAFF. In DNA form, the CDR3 reads TGCGCCAGCAGCCAAGTAGGAGGGCCGACGAACACTGAAGCTTTCTTT.

V is TRBV3-1 and J is TRBJ1-6, with 7 positions matching TRBD1. The CDR3 covers 13 residues. V lost 4 bases to trimming and J lost 14 bases; unmatched junction nucleotides: 8. CDR1 is LGHDT, CDR2 YNNKEL, per germline (reference sequence). Written as DNA, the CDR3 is TGTGCCAGCAGCCTGAGGACAGGCCCTACCCTCCACTTT. Its protein is CASSLRTGPTLHF.

In its sample, this clonotype was seen a few times. The J gene is TRBJ2-5, the V gene TRBV6-1, with a possible D match to TRBD1 (6 bases). Germline V gene data show CDR1 as MNHNS and CDR2 as SASEGT. CDR3 length: 14 residues. Trimming pared 6 bases from V and 0 bases from J, leaving 11 bases between. In nucleotides, the CDR3 is TGTGCCAGCAGGCAAACAGGGTACCAAGAGACCCAGTACTTC. Protein: CASRQTGYQETQYF.

At least ten counts were recorded for this clonotype. This rearrangement joins TRBV25-1 to TRBJ2-5; D is possibly TRBD2 (5 bases). The CDR3 has 10 residues. CDR1 MGHDK and CDR2 SYGVNS come from the germline V gene. As DNA, the CDR3 is TGTCTTAGAAGGAGGGAGACCCAGTACTTC. Translated: CLRRRETQYF.

This clonotype has ten or more counts. The rearrangement links TRBV12-3 or TRBV12-4 to TRBJ1-5, with no clear D. There are 15 residues in the CDR3. V was trimmed by 8 bases and J by 1 base, leaving 15 bases between them. For the CDR3, the DNA is TGTGCCAGCCGTCAATCGGGGATCAGCAATCAGCCCCAGCATTTT. Translated, it gives CASRQSGISNQPQHF.

This clonotype was picked up a small number of times. The genes are TRBV10-3 and TRBJ2-7; 8 nucleotides align to TRBD1. V lost 10 bases to trimming and J lost 1 base; unmatched junction nucleotides: 9. CDR1 is ENHRY and CDR2 is SYGVKD in the germline V gene. The CDR3 has 14 amino acids. This chain's CDR3 is CASTADRASYEQYF. CDR3 sequence (DNA): TGTGCCAGCACCGCGGACAGGGCTTCCTACGAGCAGTACTTC.

Concerning this clonotype itself: Possible read error: a much larger clone is one base away. The chain employs TRBV5-4 and TRBJ2-7; D is perhaps TRBD1 (6 bases). The V end lost 9 bases, the J end lost 0 bases, and 16 bases lay between the germline ends. Germline CDR1 SGHNT, CDR2 YYREEE (reference sequence). This CDR3 has 14 amino acids. CDR3 coding DNA: TGTGCCACCGGGCAGGGCAGGGGCTCCTACGAGCAGTACTTC. Protein: CATGQGRGSYEQYF.

The chain uses TRBV4-3 and TRBJ1-5; D may be TRBD1 (5 bases). The germline V gene has CDR1 LGHNA and CDR2 YSLEER. Trimming took 0 bases from V and 5 from J, leaving 14 bases between them. This CDR3 has 16 residues. CDR3 nucleotide sequence: TGCGCCAGCAGCCAAGATTATCGGGGCATGCATCAGCCCCAGCATTTT. Amino acid sequence: CASSQDYRGMHQPQHF.

This clonotype was observed a few times. The CDR3 protein is CASSLGAGARFGELFF. The CDR3 DNA reads TGTGCCAGCAGCTTAGGTGCAGGAGCGAGGTTCGGGGAGCTGTTTTTT. The chain carries TRBV7-9 and TRBJ2-2; D remains unclear. CDR3 size: 16 residues. Per the germline V gene, CDR1 is SEHNR and CDR2 is FQNEAQ (reference sequence). Trimming removed 1 base at V and 7 bases at J, with 16 bases between. Full variable domain (missing parts from reference TRBV7-9 and TRBJ2-2): DTGVSQNPRHKITKRGQNVTFRCDPISEHNRLYWYRQTLGQGPEFLTYFQNEAQLEKSRLLSDRFSAERPKGSFSTLEIQRTEQGDSAMYLCASSLGAGARFGELFFGEGSRLTVL.

This sequence joins TRBV6-1 and TRBJ2-5; 7 bases fit TRBD1. Germline CDR1 and CDR2: MNHNS and SASEGT. CDR3 size: 16 residues. With 6 bases clipped from V and 1 base from J, the junction kept 11 bases outside the gene matches. The CDR3 DNA follows: TGTGCCAGCAGCTTAGATTTTGGGACAGTCCAAGAGACCCAGTACTTC. Its protein product is CASSLDFGTVQETQYF.

This clonotype came up a few times. This chain connects TRBV4-3 to TRBJ1-4; D gene uncertain. The CDR3 runs to 17 residues. The V gene lost 1 base and the J gene lost 7 bases, with 19 bases spanning the gap. The V gene's germline CDR1 is LGHNA and CDR2 YSLEER. CDR3 in DNA: TGCGCCAGCAGCCAAGCCCCGCGTGGGGTCAGGAGTGAAAAACTGTTTTTT. Encoded protein: CASSQAPRGVRSEKLFF.

In this sample, this clonotype turned up many times. V gene TRBV12-3 or TRBV12-4 combines with J gene TRBJ1-1; D not resolved. The CDR3 is 14 residues long. V gave up 7 bases and J gave up 2 bases, with 14 bases separating them. Here the CDR3 DNA reads TGTGCCAGCAATCATCCAGGCTACAACACTGAAGCTTTCTTT. This codes for CASNHPGYNTEAFF.

V usage is TRBV12-3 or TRBV12-4 and J usage is TRBJ2-2, with 12 nucleotides matching TRBD2. This CDR3 comprises 19 residues. Germline trimming cut 3 bases from V and 8 bases from J; bases unmatched to any gene: 16. The CDR3 loop reads CASSLRTSGTPVPSGELFF. The CDR3 DNA is TGTGCCAGCAGTTTGAGGACTAGCGGGACGCCCGTACCTAGTGGGGAGCTGTTTTTT.

The count of this clonotype is one. The CDR3, as DNA: TGTGCCATCAGCGGGACAGGGGTCATGAACACTGAAGCTTTCTTT. Protein: CAISGTGVMNTEAFF. The chain uses TRBV12-3 or TRBV12-4 and TRBJ1-1; 10 bases match TRBD1. The CDR3 has 15 residues. Trimming removed 10 bases from V and 0 bases from J; junction bases left unmatched: 8.

The chain is built from TRBV24-1 and TRBJ1-5, with 7 positions matching TRBD1. V shed 9 bases, J shed 4 bases, and the junction held 5 bases outside the gene matches. This CDR3 is built from 13 residues. Germline loops: CDR1 KGHDR, CDR2 SFDVKD. CDR3 bases: TGTGCCACCCGCCGGGACAGAAATCAGCCCCAGCATTTT. It encodes CATRRDRNQPQHF.

Ten or more counts support this clonotype. This chain joins TRBV15 and TRBJ1-5; the D is unclear. The CDR3 is made up of 15 amino acids. V was clipped by 0 bases and J by 4 bases, with 10 bases between them. CDR1 is LNHNV, CDR2 YYDKDF, per germline (reference sequence). The CDR3 sequence: CATSRDQAENQPQHF. The CDR3 region has the DNA TGTGCCACCAGCAGAGATCAGGCGGAAAATCAGCCCCAGCATTTT.

The rearrangement uses TRBV9 and TRBJ1-1, with D uncertain. CDR1 SGDLS and CDR2 YYNGEE come from the germline V gene. V shed 0 bases and J shed 4 bases, with 19 bases lying between them. The CDR3 loop spans 17 amino acids. In DNA form, the CDR3 reads TGTGCCAGCAGCGTAGTTTCTTCGGGTGATTTATCCACTGAAGCTTTCTTT. As protein: CASSVVSSGDLSTEAFF.

This clonotype was observed many times. The J gene is TRBJ1-2, the V gene TRBV9; perhaps TRBD1 as D (5 bases). Trimming stripped 3 bases from V and 4 bases from J, with 16 bases between. CDR1 is SGDLS and CDR2 is YYNGEE in the germline V gene. The CDR3 extends over 15 amino acids. In nucleotides, the CDR3 is TGTGCCAGCAGCGAATCGGGGCGTCCCGTCTATGGCTACACCTTC. It is translated as CASSESGRPVYGYTF.

This chain connects TRBV9 to TRBJ1-5, with TRBD1 as a possible D gene (5 bases). Trimming shortened V by 0 bases and J by 9 bases, and 13 bases separated the two germline ends. The CDR3 is made up of 14 amino acids. The V gene's germline CDR1 is SGDLS and CDR2 YYNGEE. The CDR3 bases are TGTGCCAGCAGCGTAGGAGGGGAATTCGCGCCCCAGCATTTT. Translation gives CASSVGGEFAPQHF.

This clonotype was seen ten or more times. The chain has TRBV25-1 and TRBJ1-1; D is unresolved. This CDR3 spans 14 amino acids. Trimming took 2 bases from V and 1 from J, leaving 8 bases between them. The germline V gene encodes CDR1 MGHDK and CDR2 SYGVNS. The CDR3 DNA is TGTGCCAGCAGTGAAGGGCACCCGAACACTGAAGCTTTCTTT. Amino acids: CASSEGHPNTEAFF. Using reference TRBV25-1 and TRBJ1-1 for the parts outside the CDR3, the full variable domain is EADIYQTPRYLVIGTGKKITLECSQTMGHDKMYWYQQDPGMELHLIHYSYGVNSTEKGDLSSESTVSRIRTEHFPLTLESARPSHTSQYLCASSEGHPNTEAFFGQGTRLTVV.

This clonotype appeared a few times. The gene calls are TRBV10-3 and TRBJ1-6; 7 positions agree with TRBD1. From germline, CDR1 is ENHRY and CDR2 SYGVKD. The CDR3 is made up of 14 amino acids. Trimming at V came to 6 bases and at J to 7 bases, leaving 6 bases not matched to a gene. CDR3 residues: CAIRGETGNSPLHF. The CDR3 DNA is TGTGCCATCAGGGGTGAGACAGGGAATTCACCCCTCCACTTT.

V usage is TRBV29-1 and J usage is TRBJ1-1; 8 positions agree with TRBD1. Trimming took 1 base from V and 4 from J; bases not matched to a gene: 5. The CDR3 is made up of 14 amino acids. Germline V gene lookup returns CDR1 SQVTM and CDR2 ANQGSEA. CDR3 bases: TGCAGCGTTGAAGCAGGGGGCCGGGTCACTGAAGCTTTCTTT. Protein: CSVEAGGRVTEAFF.